Following are 20 T cell receptor beta chains from one sample sequenced in a study of identical twins. Via MiXCR, TCRdb re-called the 5' RACE reads, giving one row per CDR3 protein. Among approximately 220,000 distinct CDR3 sequences listed, under 10% were seen once. The data also belong to a second study, concerning yellow fever vaccine responses in identical twins.

Material for sequencing was memory (CD45RO+) T cells sorted from blood. Source of these receptors: a woman aged 18-29 years in good health.

CDR3 sequence reads: CASSLALAGVKDTQYF. The CDR3 coding sequence is TGTGCCAGCAGCTTAGCCCTAGCGGGAGTGAAAGATACGCAGTATTTT. The J gene is TRBJ2-3, the V gene TRBV7-9; 10 nucleotides align to TRBD2. The CDR3 has 16 residues. J lost 5 bases, V lost 0 bases, and 5 bases had no gene match. Germline V gives CDR1 SEHNR, CDR2 FQNEAQ (reference sequence). The full variable domain, rest sourced from reference TRBV7-9 and TRBJ2-3, is DTGVSQNPRHKITKRGQNVTFRCDPISEHNRLYWYRQTLGQGPEFLTYFQNEAQLEKSRLLSDRFSAERPKGSFSTLEIQRTEQGDSAMYLCASSLALAGVKDTQYFGPGTRLTVL.

This CDR3 is CASSLEPLGKTEAFF. CDR3 coding DNA: TGCGCCAGCAGCTTGGAGCCCCTAGGGAAGACTGAAGCTTTCTTT. V usage is TRBV5-1 and J usage is TRBJ1-1; no reliable D call. Germline assignment: CDR1 SGHRS and CDR2 YFSETQ. This CDR3 region has 15 residues. Trimming took off 0 bases at V and 5 bases at J, with 14 bases between the two ends.

This chain joins TRBV28 and TRBJ1-5, with D perhaps matching TRBD1 (6 bases). The V end was cut by 3 bases, the J end by 7 bases, with 13 bases between. CDR1 and CDR2 from the germline V gene are MDHEN and SYDVKM. This CDR3 is 14 amino acids long. CDR3 residues: CASSFGQGIQPQHF. The CDR3 bases are TGTGCCAGCAGTTTTGGCCAGGGGATACAGCCCCAGCATTTT.

This clonotype was seen at least ten times. The chain employs TRBV12-3 or TRBV12-4 and TRBJ2-7; unclear D gene. V lost 3 bases and J 0 bases, leaving 9 bases between the germline ends. CDR3 length: 14 residues. In nucleotides, the CDR3 is TGTGCCAGCAGTTTCTCCCCTCGCTCCTACGAGCAGTACTTC. This sequence encodes CASSFSPRSYEQYF.

The chain couples TRBV6-2 or TRBV6-3 to TRBJ2-1, with TRBD2 matching over 16 bases. This CDR3 spans 20 amino acids. V trimming: 7 bases; J trimming: 4 bases; junction bases outside the gene matches: 16. In germline, CDR1 is MNHEY, CDR2 SVGEGT. The CDR3 coding sequence is TGTGCCAGCAAAGAGGCCAGGGGACTAGCGGGAGGGCCTCGATACAATGAGCAGTTCTTC. Protein product: CASKEARGLAGGPRYNEQFF.

This clonotype was detected a few times. The chain carries TRBV28 and TRBJ1-5, with D unclear. This CDR3 comprises 14 residues. Germline values: CDR1 MDHEN, CDR2 SYDVKM. With 5 bases removed from V and 1 base from J, the gap between germline ends came to 9 bases. The CDR3: CASSGLLSNQPQHF. The CDR3 DNA sequence: TGTGCCAGCAGTGGTCTCTTGAGCAATCAGCCCCAGCATTTT.

This clonotype appeared many times. This chain uses TRBV5-1 with TRBJ2-3, with 9 bases that match TRBD2. Trimming at V came to 4 bases and at J to 1 base, leaving 13 bases not matched to a gene. Germline V gives CDR1 SGHRS, CDR2 YFSETQ. CDR3 size: 18 residues. CDR3 amino acids: CASSQSPRASGGTDTQYF. The CDR3 nucleotides are TGCGCCAGCAGCCAATCCCCCCGGGCTAGCGGGGGCACAGATACGCAGTATTTT.

This clonotype has a count of ten or more. A junction boundary mismatches the germline segment, possibly from a read error. The chain employs TRBV6-5 and TRBJ1-3; no firm D call. Germline loops: CDR1 MNHEY, CDR2 SVGAGI. The CDR3 spans 12 residues. CDR3 amino acids: CASSDSGNTIYF. DNA of the CDR3: TGTGCCAGCAGTGACTCTGGAAACACCATATATTTT.

This clonotype was seen only a few times. J is TRBJ2-3 and V is TRBV5-6; 9 bases align to TRBD1. Germline CDR1 is SGHDT and CDR2 is YYEEEE. The CDR3 length is 14 residues. V trimming: 2 bases; J trimming: 4 bases; junction bases outside the gene matches: 2. The CDR3 reads CASSLTGGPDTQYF. Here the CDR3 DNA reads TGTGCCAGCAGCTTAACAGGGGGCCCAGATACGCAGTATTTT.

This clonotype appeared many times. V is TRBV30 and J is TRBJ2-2, with TRBD1 matching over 9 bases. The CDR3 extends over 15 amino acids. The V and J ends lost 2 bases and 3 bases, in that order; junction bases with no gene match: 4. CDR1 and CDR2 (germline): GTSNPN, SVGIG (reference sequence). CDR3 nucleotide sequence: TGTGCCTGGAGTAACAGGGGGCTCCACACCGGGGAGCTGTTTTTT. Translation gives CAWSNRGLHTGELFF.

This clonotype was counted between two and nine times. V usage is TRBV18 and J usage is TRBJ1-3; D is possibly TRBD1 (6 bases). Germline assignment: CDR1 KGHSH and CDR2 LQKENI. The CDR3 spans 11 residues. V was clipped by 5 bases and J by 8 bases, with 7 bases between them. CDR3 loop: CASSWTDTIYF. In nucleotides, the CDR3 is TGTGCCAGCTCATGGACAGACACCATATATTTT. Filled out from reference TRBV18 and TRBJ1-3, the complete variable domain reads NAGVMQNPRHLVRRRGQEARLRCSPMKGHSHVYWYRQLPEEGLKFMVYLQKENIIDESGMPKERFSAEFPKEGPSILRIQQVVRGDSAAYFCASSWTDTIYFGEGSWLTVV.

In its sample, this clonotype was seen a few times. The V and J genes are TRBV18 and TRBJ1-1; no clear D gene. V was trimmed by 3 bases and J by 0 bases, leaving 11 bases between them. Germline lookup yields CDR1 KGHSH and CDR2 LQKENI. CDR3 length equals 15 residues. This CDR3 is CASSPIATVNTEAFF. The CDR3 region has the DNA TGTGCCAGCTCACCTATCGCCACAGTGAACACTGAAGCTTTCTTT.

This clonotype occurred a few times. One end of the junction is discordant with germline, which a read error may explain. The V and J genes are TRBV5-1 and TRBJ2-1, with a possible D match to TRBD1 (6 bases). From germline, CDR1 is SGHRS and CDR2 YFSETQ. This CDR3 spans 15 amino acids. Here the CDR3 reads CASSAQGIGYTEQFF. The CDR3 region has the DNA TGCGCCAGCAGTGCGCAGGGGATCGGGTACACTGAGCAGTTCTTC. The whole variable domain, filled in from reference TRBV5-1 and TRBJ2-1, reads KAGVTQTPRYLIKTRGQQVTLSCSPISGHRSVSWYQQTPGQGLQFLFEYFSETQRNKGNFPGRFSGRQFSNSRSEMNVSTLELGDSALYLCASSAQGIGYTEQFFGPGTRLTVL.

The rearrangement joins TRBV6-2 or TRBV6-3 to TRBJ2-2; D is unclear. Per the germline V gene, CDR1 is MNHEY and CDR2 is SVGEGT. The CDR3 totals 12 residues. V was shortened by 2 bases and J by 5 bases, with 3 bases between the two germline ends. CDR3 amino acids: CASSYLTGELFF. CDR3 sequence (DNA): TGTGCCAGCAGTTACCTTACCGGGGAGCTGTTTTTT.

This clonotype was counted at least ten times. The rearrangement uses TRBV20-1 and TRBJ2-4; 8 bases match TRBD1. The CDR3 loop spans 13 amino acids. Germline loops: CDR1 DFQATT, CDR2 SNEGSKA (reference sequence). The CDR3 is CSFPDRGWDIQYF. CDR3 DNA sequence: TGCAGCTTTCCCGACAGGGGCTGGGACATTCAGTACTTC.

V is TRBV6-4 and J is TRBJ2-2, with D perhaps matching TRBD1 (7 bases). Germline-derived CDR1 and CDR2 are MRHNA and SNTAGT. This CDR3 spans 15 amino acids. V shed 6 bases and J shed 5 bases, with 16 bases lying between them. CDR3 sequence reads: CASSPQGGLTGELFF. The CDR3 DNA follows: TGTGCCAGCAGCCCCCAGGGGGGCTTAACCGGGGAGCTGTTTTTT.

This clonotype was detected a few times. V is TRBV7-3 and J is TRBJ1-1; D perhaps matches TRBD1 (5 bases). V lost 2 bases and J lost 13, with 14 bases in between. The CDR3 loop spans 12 amino acids. Per the germline V gene, CDR1 is SGHTA and CDR2 is FQGTGA. In nucleotides, the CDR3 is TGTGCCAGCAGCTTATTGGGGGGTTTAGTTTTCTTT. Translating gives CASSLLGGLVFF. Full variable domain (rest looked up from reference TRBV7-3 and TRBJ1-1): GAGVSQTPSNKVTEKGKYVELRCDPISGHTALYWYRQSLGQGPEFLIYFQGTGAADDSGLPNDRFFAVRPEGSVSTLKIQRTERGDSAVYLCASSLLGGLVFFGQGTRLTVV.

This clonotype was found a few times. The rearrangement uses TRBV3-1 and TRBJ1-6; TRBD1 might be the D (6 bases). Germline CDR1 LGHDT, CDR2 YNNKEL (reference sequence). The CDR3 consists of 13 residues. V lost 6 bases and J lost 7, with 10 bases in between. CDR3 protein: CASRRGSNSPLHF. Here the CDR3 DNA reads TGTGCCAGCAGGAGGGGGAGCAATTCACCCCTCCACTTT.

This clonotype was detected many times. V and J are TRBV7-8 and TRBJ1-2, with D unclear. The CDR3 totals 13 residues. Germline-derived CDR1 and CDR2 are SGHVS and FQNEAQ. V dropped 1 base and J dropped 2 bases, with 5 bases sitting between them. This CDR3 is CASSLGKNYGYTF. CDR3 DNA sequence: TGTGCCAGCAGCTTAGGCAAAAACTATGGCTACACCTTC.

At least ten counts were recorded for this clonotype. The V gene is TRBV12-3 or TRBV12-4, the J gene TRBJ2-2, with 7 bases aligning to TRBD2. Trimming at V came to 5 bases and at J to 4 bases, leaving 7 bases not matched to a gene. This CDR3 is 15 amino acids long. The CDR3 DNA is TGTGCCAGCAGTCCGAGCGGGGTTGGCACCGGGGAGCTGTTTTTT. Protein: CASSPSGVGTGELFF.